Shown below are 26 T cell receptor beta chains from a single sample sequenced in a study of T cell changes during pregnancy in multiple sclerosis. The data were produced by immunoSEQ multiplex PCR, yet TCRdb's version contains in-frame clones alone and is incomplete. The sample gives almost 35,000 clones, about 90% of which show up once; 4.5% to 5.5% is in the top ten. Material: CD8+ T cells from peripheral blood mononuclear cells, obtained after pregnancy. The receptors stem from a female donor with multiple sclerosis, enrolled in a pregnancy study.

The chain joins TRBV5-1 to TRBJ2-1, with D unresolved. Germline V CDR1 and CDR2: SGHRS, YFSETQ. Trimming pared 4 bases from V and 10 bases from J, leaving 18 bases between. This CDR3 has 14 residues. CDR3 residues: CASSQRPPAEEQFF. The CDR3 nucleotides read TGCGCCAGCAGCCAGAGGCCGCCGGCAGAAGAGCAGTTCTTC.

This chain uses TRBV6-1 with TRBJ2-7; TRBD1 matches at 10 bases. The CDR3 totals 15 residues. The germline gives CDR1 MNHNS, CDR2 SASEGT. Unmatched junction bases numbered 3, after V lost 3 bases and J lost 1 base. Written as DNA, the CDR3 is TGTGCCAGCAGTGATGGGACAGGGGTGTCCTACGAGCAGTACTTC. It is translated as CASSDGTGVSYEQYF.

This chain connects TRBV13 to TRBJ1-1; TRBD1 matches at 11 bases. V was pared by 1 base and J by 3 bases, with 4 bases of the junction left unmatched. Germline V gene lookup returns CDR1 PRHDT and CDR2 FYEKMQ (reference sequence). The CDR3 is made up of 16 amino acids. The CDR3 DNA reads as TGTGCCAGCAGCTTAGAGGGGACAGGGGGATACACTGAAGCTTTCTTT. The encoded protein is CASSLEGTGGYTEAFF.

This rearrangement joins TRBV7-9 to TRBJ1-4, with 11 positions matching TRBD1. The V gene's germline CDR1 is SEHNR and CDR2 FQNEAQ (reference sequence). The CDR3 is 15 residues long. V trimming: 4 bases; J trimming: 5 bases; junction bases outside the gene matches: 3. The CDR3 protein is CASSWTGGWNEKLFF. The CDR3, as DNA: TGTGCCAGCAGCTGGACAGGGGGCTGGAATGAAAAACTGTTTTTT.

This chain uses TRBV27 with TRBJ2-1; perhaps TRBD2 as D (6 bases). V shed 2 bases and J shed 7 bases, with 15 bases lying between them. Per germline, CDR1 MNHEY and CDR2 SMNVEV (reference sequence). This CDR3 has 15 amino acids. CDR3 sequence (DNA): TGTGCCAGCAGTTTAGGGGGGAAATCCTGGAATGAGCAGTTCTTC. This gives the protein CASSLGGKSWNEQFF.

The gene calls are TRBV4-3 and TRBJ1-5, with unresolved D. Germline CDR1 and CDR2: LGHNA and YSLEER. The CDR3 has 16 residues. Trimming took 0 bases from V and 6 from J, leaving 15 bases between them. CDR3 DNA sequence: TGCGCCAGCAGCCAAGAACACCCCAGGCCCATTCAGCCCCAGCATTTT. The encoded protein is CASSQEHPRPIQPQHF.

J is TRBJ1-2 and V is TRBV30; 7 bases are shared with TRBD1. The germline V gene encodes CDR1 GTSNPN and CDR2 SVGIG (reference sequence). CDR3 length: 13 residues. The trim removed 1 base at V and 6 bases at J, leaving 5 bases unmatched. CDR3 in amino acids: CAWSDGTVNGYTF. DNA for the CDR3: TGTGCCTGGAGTGACGGGACAGTAAATGGCTACACCTTC. The full variable domain, rest sourced from reference TRBV30 and TRBJ1-2, is SQTIHQWPATLVQPVGSPLSLECTVEGTSNPNLYWYRQAAGRGLQLLFYSVGIGQISSEVPQNLSASRPQDRQFILSSKKLLLSDSGFYLCAWSDGTVNGYTFGSGTRLTVV.

The rearrangement uses TRBV19 and TRBJ1-2; 8 nucleotides line up with TRBD1. The ends lost 3 bases at V and 2 bases at J; junction bases unmatched: 5. The germline gives CDR1 LNHDA, CDR2 SQIVND (reference sequence). This CDR3 is 15 amino acids long. The CDR3 reads CASSMAGQGNYGYTF. CDR3 DNA sequence: TGTGCCAGTAGTATGGCCGGACAGGGCAACTATGGCTACACCTTC.

This clone was found once. The chain recombines TRBV29-1 with TRBJ2-7; TRBD1 agrees at 8 bases. This CDR3 comprises 14 residues. Germline loops: CDR1 SQVTM, CDR2 ANQGSEA. Unmatched junction bases numbered 8, after V lost 4 bases and J lost 3 bases. The CDR3 protein is CSVVKTGVYYEQYF. CDR3 sequence (DNA): TGCAGCGTTGTGAAGACAGGGGTTTACTACGAGCAGTACTTC.

Only a few counts were recorded for this clone. This chain connects TRBV7-8 to TRBJ1-1; TRBD1 matches at 8 bases. The CDR3 extends over 15 amino acids. V shed 7 bases, J shed 3 bases, and the junction held 10 bases outside the gene matches. Germline V gives CDR1 SGHVS, CDR2 FQNEAQ. In nucleotides, the CDR3 is TGTGCCAGCACCGAGAGCAGGGGGCGGTACACTGAAGCTTTCTTT. Translation: CASTESRGRYTEAFF. Variable domain in full (rest from reference TRBV7-8 and TRBJ1-1): GAGVSQSPRYKVAKRGQDVALRCDPISGHVSLFWYQQALGQGPEFLTYFQNEAQLDKSGLPSDRFFAERPEGSVSTLKIQRTQQEDSAVYLCASTESRGRYTEAFFGQGTRLTVV.

This clone turned up a few times. The CDR3 spells CASSQGVSTEAFF. CDR3 coding DNA: TGCGCCAGCAGCCAAGGAGTTTCGACTGAAGCTTTCTTT. The chain employs TRBV4-3 and TRBJ1-1; D ambiguous. V lost 1 base to trimming and J lost 5 bases, with 8 bases between them. The CDR3 covers 13 residues. The germline V gene has CDR1 LGHNA and CDR2 YSLEER.

This sequence joins TRBV6-6 and TRBJ2-7, with D possibly TRBD1 on 5 matching bases. This CDR3 is 14 amino acids long. Trimming took off 3 bases at V and 2 bases at J, with 11 bases between the two ends. The germline V gene encodes CDR1 MNHNY and CDR2 SVGAGI (reference sequence). The CDR3 DNA reads as TGTGCCAGCAGTTATTATGACAGCACCTACGAGCAGTACTTC. Its translation is CASSYYDSTYEQYF.

V gene TRBV2 combines with J gene TRBJ1-5; D unresolved. The CDR3 is 13 amino acids. In germline, CDR1 is SNHLY, CDR2 FYNNEI. V lost 7 bases and J lost 0, with 7 bases in between. The CDR3 DNA sequence: TGTGCCAGCATCCTAGCTAGCAATCAGCCCCAGCATTTT. Its translation: CASILASNQPQHF.

The V call is TRBV5-6, the J call TRBJ1-2; no clear D gene. Trimming shortened V by 4 bases and J by 1 base, and 5 bases separated the two germline ends. The CDR3 length is 12 residues. The germline V gene has CDR1 SGHDT and CDR2 YYEEEE. CDR3 DNA sequence: TGTGCCAGCAGCCCAGATAACTATGGCTACACCTTC. Residues: CASSPDNYGYTF. The full variable domain, in which reference TRBV5-6 and TRBJ1-2 provide the parts outside the CDR3, is DAGVTQSPTHLIKTRGQQVTLRCSPKSGHDTVSWYQQALGQGPQFIFQYYEEEERQRGNFPDRFSGHQFPNYSSELNVNALLLGDSALYLCASSPDNYGYTFGSGTRLTVV.

This chain uses TRBV9 with TRBJ2-3, with 8 bases matching TRBD2. The CDR3 has 16 residues. The germline V gene has CDR1 SGDLS and CDR2 YYNGEE. The V and J ends lost 0 bases and 3 bases, in that order; junction bases with no gene match: 6. In DNA form, the CDR3 reads TGTGCCAGCAGCGTAGATAAGCGGGGGCTGACAGATACGCAGTATTTT. Translation: CASSVDKRGLTDTQYF.

The V call is TRBV15, the J call TRBJ1-2; 7 nucleotides match TRBD1. This CDR3 has 17 amino acids. The germline gives CDR1 LNHNV, CDR2 YYDKDF (reference sequence). V shed 1 base, J shed 0 bases, and the junction held 8 bases outside the gene matches. The CDR3 loop reads CATSRAEGALSNYGYTF. As DNA, the CDR3 is TGTGCCACCAGCAGAGCGGAGGGGGCTTTATCTAACTATGGCTACACCTTC.

This rearrangement joins TRBV4-3 to TRBJ1-2; no reliable D call. This CDR3 is 16 amino acids long. The germline gives CDR1 LGHNA, CDR2 YSLEER. With 0 bases removed from V and 8 bases from J, the gap between germline ends came to 19 bases. The CDR3 reads CASSQEFTGFLSGYTF. CDR3 coding DNA: TGCGCCAGCAGCCAAGAGTTTACGGGGTTTTTAAGCGGCTACACCTTC.

V gene TRBV15 combines with J gene TRBJ2-7, with TRBD1 identical over 8 bases. The junction had 3 bases not matched to a gene; V was cut back by 0 bases and J by 5 bases. The germline gives CDR1 LNHNV, CDR2 YYDKDF (reference sequence). This CDR3 has 14 residues. Written as DNA, the CDR3 is TGTGCCACCAGCAGAGAACAGGGGGTGGACGAGCAGTACTTC. This gives the protein CATSREQGVDEQYF.

This chain connects TRBV7-9 to TRBJ2-2; 7 bases match TRBD1. The junction had 8 bases not matched to a gene; V was cut back by 1 base and J by 6 bases. The CDR3 length is 16 residues. CDR1 and CDR2 from the germline V gene are SEHNR and FQNEAQ (reference sequence). CDR3 residues: CASSLGQGASAGELFF. In DNA, the CDR3 is TGTGCCAGCAGCTTAGGACAGGGCGCTTCGGCCGGGGAGCTGTTTTTT.

The chain is built from TRBV10-3 and TRBJ1-2; 10 positions agree with TRBD1. V dropped 6 bases and J dropped 8; count of bases not matched to a gene: 3. Germline V gives CDR1 ENHRY, CDR2 SYGVKD. This CDR3 has 12 residues. For the CDR3, the DNA is TGTGCCATCAGGACAGGGGGCGAGGGCTACACCTTC. Translating it yields CAIRTGGEGYTF.

Only a few counts were recorded for this clone. This chain joins TRBV19 and TRBJ2-7, with 8 bases that match TRBD1. The germline V gene encodes CDR1 LNHDA and CDR2 SQIVND (reference sequence). The CDR3 totals 13 residues. The V and J ends lost 5 bases and 5 bases, in that order; junction bases with no gene match: 5. CDR3 region: CASSADRANEQYF. CDR3 DNA sequence: TGTGCCAGTAGTGCGGACAGGGCGAACGAGCAGTACTTC.

The rearrangement joins TRBV27 to TRBJ1-1; 9 bases map to TRBD1. V shed 4 bases and J 6 bases; nucleotides not matched to a gene: 9. This CDR3 contains 15 residues. The germline V gene encodes CDR1 MNHEY and CDR2 SMNVEV (reference sequence). The CDR3 sequence is CASSSNRGRGSEAFF. The CDR3 DNA follows: TGTGCCAGCAGTTCCAACAGGGGGCGGGGATCTGAAGCTTTCTTT.

This clone was seen just once. The chain employs TRBV9 and TRBJ2-7, with TRBD2 matching 8 bases. The J segment lost 3 bases and the V segment lost 4 bases, leaving 12 bases of the junction unmatched. Germline CDR1 is SGDLS and CDR2 is YYNGEE. The CDR3 contains 16 residues. CDR3 DNA sequence: TGTGCCAGCAGCCCCCGGGGGGGGAACGACTACTACGAGCAGTACTTC. It yields the protein CASSPRGGNDYYEQYF. The full variable domain, in which reference TRBV9 and TRBJ2-7 provide the parts outside the CDR3, is DSGVTQTPKHLITATGQRVTLRCSPRSGDLSVYWYQQSLDQGLQFLIQYYNGEERAKGNILERFSAQQFPDLHSELNLSSLELGDSALYFCASSPRGGNDYYEQYFGPGTRLTVT.

There are a few counts of this clone. The gene calls are TRBV30 and TRBJ1-1; no firm D call. Germline CDR1 reads GTSNPN; CDR2 reads SVGIG (reference sequence). V lost 2 bases, J lost 7 bases, and 14 bases lay in between. The CDR3 runs 13 residues. CDR3 sequence reads: CAWSRPGIHEAFF. In DNA form, the CDR3 reads TGTGCCTGGAGTCGGCCGGGGATCCATGAAGCTTTCTTT.

This clone showed up just a few times. V and J are TRBV6-5 and TRBJ1-2, with D maybe TRBD1 (6 bases). This CDR3 region has 16 residues. Trimming removed 4 bases at V and 0 bases at J, with 15 bases between. CDR1 and CDR2 (germline): MNHEY, SVGAGI. The CDR3 loop reads CASSSTDSPTNYGYTF. CDR3 bases: TGTGCCAGCAGTTCTACGGACAGCCCTACTAACTATGGCTACACCTTC.

The genes are TRBV25-1 and TRBJ1-2, with a tentative D call TRBD1 (5 bases). The V gene's germline CDR1 is MGHDK and CDR2 SYGVNS. Trimming took off 5 bases at V and 4 bases at J, with 14 bases between the two ends. The CDR3 sequence is 14 residues long. The CDR3 loop reads CASSMGPYSYGYTF. The CDR3 nucleotides read TGTGCCAGCAGTATGGGGCCTTATTCCTATGGCTACACCTTC.